This record looks at one TCR beta chain sequence and its context. As yet, its antigen is unknown. The CDR3 totals 13 residues. Germline CDR1 and CDR2: SGHAT and FQNNGV. Trimming left V 5 bases short and J 2 bases short, with 7 bases between. This entry belongs to a study of T cell responses to AZD1222 COVID-19 vaccine. Study-level findings and limits: Among the donors, most were white British and more were female, and clonal diversity was possibly underestimated.

Produced via immunoSEQ multiplex PCR; TCRdb's table is partial and in-frame only. The sample includes approximately 120,000 clones, around 87% seen only once; the top ten take around 4%. Sequencing was performed on peripheral blood, taken 28 days after the second AZD1222 dose. This rearrangement joins TRBV11-2 to TRBJ1-3, with D uncertain. The sequence was obtained from an adult who received the AZD1222 COVID-19 vaccine. The CDR3, as DNA: TGTGCCAGCAGCCCCTTGGCTGGAAACACCATATATTTT. Amino acids: CASSPLAGNTIYF. The full variable domain, completed using reference TRBV11-2 and TRBJ1-3, is EAGVAQSPRYKIIEKRQSVAFWCNPISGHATLYWYQQILGQGPKLLIQFQNNGVVDDSQLPKDRFSAERLKGVDSTLKIQPAKLEDSAVYLCASSPLAGNTIYFGEGSWLTVV.